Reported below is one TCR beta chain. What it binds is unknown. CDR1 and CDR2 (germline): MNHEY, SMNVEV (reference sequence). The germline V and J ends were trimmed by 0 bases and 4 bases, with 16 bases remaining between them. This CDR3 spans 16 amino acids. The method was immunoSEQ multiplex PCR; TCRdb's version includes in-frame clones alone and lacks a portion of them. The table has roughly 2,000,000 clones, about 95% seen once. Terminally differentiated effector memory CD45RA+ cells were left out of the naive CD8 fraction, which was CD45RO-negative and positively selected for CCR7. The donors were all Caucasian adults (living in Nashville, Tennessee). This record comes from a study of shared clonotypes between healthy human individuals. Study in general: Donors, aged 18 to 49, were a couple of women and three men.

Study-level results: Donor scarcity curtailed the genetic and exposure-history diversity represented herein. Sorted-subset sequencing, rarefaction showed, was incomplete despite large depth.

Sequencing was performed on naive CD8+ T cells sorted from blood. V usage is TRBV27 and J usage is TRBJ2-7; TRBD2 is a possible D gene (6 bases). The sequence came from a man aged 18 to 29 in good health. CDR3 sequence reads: CASSLSAGFLEYEQYF. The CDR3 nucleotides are TGTGCCAGCAGTTTATCGGCGGGGTTTTTAGAATACGAGCAGTACTTC.